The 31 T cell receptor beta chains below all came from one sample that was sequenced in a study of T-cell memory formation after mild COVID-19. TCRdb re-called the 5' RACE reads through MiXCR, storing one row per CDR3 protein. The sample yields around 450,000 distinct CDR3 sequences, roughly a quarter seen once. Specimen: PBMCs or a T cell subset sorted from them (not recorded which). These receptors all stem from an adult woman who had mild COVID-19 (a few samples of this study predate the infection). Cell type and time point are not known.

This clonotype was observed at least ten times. Here the CDR3 DNA reads TGTGCCAGCAGTGCCGGGACAGGAGCAACTAATGAAAAACTGTTTTTT. Its protein product is CASSAGTGATNEKLFF. The rearrangement uses TRBV12-3 or TRBV12-4 and TRBJ1-4, with TRBD1 matching over 8 bases. The CDR3 length is 16 residues. V shed 5 bases, J shed 0 bases, and the junction held 5 bases outside the gene matches.

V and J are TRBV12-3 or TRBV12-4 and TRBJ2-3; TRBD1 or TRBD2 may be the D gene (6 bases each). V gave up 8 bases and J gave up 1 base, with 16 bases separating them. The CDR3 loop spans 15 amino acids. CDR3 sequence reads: CASSIEGGGTDTQYF. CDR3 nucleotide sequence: TGTGCCAGCTCCATAGAGGGGGGAGGCACAGATACGCAGTATTTT.

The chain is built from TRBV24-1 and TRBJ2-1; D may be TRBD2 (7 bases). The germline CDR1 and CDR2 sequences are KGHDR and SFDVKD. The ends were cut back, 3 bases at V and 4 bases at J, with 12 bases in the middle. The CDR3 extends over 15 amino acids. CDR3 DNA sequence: TGTGCCACCAGTGATCGGGGGGCCTCATACAATGAGCAGTTCTTC. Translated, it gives CATSDRGASYNEQFF.

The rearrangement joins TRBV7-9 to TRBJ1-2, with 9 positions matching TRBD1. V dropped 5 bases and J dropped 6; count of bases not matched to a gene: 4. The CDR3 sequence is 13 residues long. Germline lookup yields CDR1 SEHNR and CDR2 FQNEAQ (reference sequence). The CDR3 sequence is CASSDRQGDGYTF. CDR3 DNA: TGTGCCAGCAGCGATCGACAGGGGGATGGCTACACCTTC.

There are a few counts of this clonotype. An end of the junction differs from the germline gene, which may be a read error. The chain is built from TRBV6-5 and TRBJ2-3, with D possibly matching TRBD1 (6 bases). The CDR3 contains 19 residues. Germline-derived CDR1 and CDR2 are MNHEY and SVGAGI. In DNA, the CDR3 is TGTGCCAGCAGTCACTCCAACCTCCGACACAGGGTAGGGGTTGATACGCAGTATTTT. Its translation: CASSHSNLRHRVGVDTQYF.

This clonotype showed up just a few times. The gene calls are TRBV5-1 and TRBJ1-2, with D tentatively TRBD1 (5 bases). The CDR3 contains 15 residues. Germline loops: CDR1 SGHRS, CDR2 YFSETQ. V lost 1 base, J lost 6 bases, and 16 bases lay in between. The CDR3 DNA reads TGCGCCAGCAGCTTGACCGGGACCGGACGGGATGGCTACACCTTC. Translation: CASSLTGTGRDGYTF.

CDR3 residues: CASSAPGTRRANEQFF. The DNA of the CDR3 is TGTGCCAGCAGCGCACCCGGGACTAGGAGGGCCAATGAGCAGTTCTTC. The chain carries TRBV7-2 and TRBJ2-1; 8 bases are shared with TRBD2. This CDR3 spans 16 amino acids. The germline V gene encodes CDR1 SGHTA and CDR2 FQGNSA. The junction had 12 bases not matched to a gene; V was cut back by 5 bases and J by 6 bases.

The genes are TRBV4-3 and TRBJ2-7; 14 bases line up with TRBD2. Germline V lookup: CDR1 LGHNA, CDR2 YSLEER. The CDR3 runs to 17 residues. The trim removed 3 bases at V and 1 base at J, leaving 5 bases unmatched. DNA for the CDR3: TGCGCCAGCAGCCACGGGACTAGCGGGAGTTCTTCCTACGAGCAGTACTTC. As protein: CASSHGTSGSSSYEQYF.

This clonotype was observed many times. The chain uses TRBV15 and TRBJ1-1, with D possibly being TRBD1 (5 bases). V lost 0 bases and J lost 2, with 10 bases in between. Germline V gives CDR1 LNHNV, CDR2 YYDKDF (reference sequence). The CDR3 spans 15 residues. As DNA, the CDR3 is TGTGCCACCAGCAGAGAATCGGGGCTTAACACTGAAGCTTTCTTT. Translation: CATSRESGLNTEAFF. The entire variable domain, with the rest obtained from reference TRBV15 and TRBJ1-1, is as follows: DAMVIQNPRYQVTQFGKPVTLSCSQTLNHNVMYWYQQKSSQAPKLLFHYYDKDFNNEADTPDNFQSRRPNTSFCFLDIRSPGLGDTAMYLCATSRESGLNTEAFFGQGTRLTVV.

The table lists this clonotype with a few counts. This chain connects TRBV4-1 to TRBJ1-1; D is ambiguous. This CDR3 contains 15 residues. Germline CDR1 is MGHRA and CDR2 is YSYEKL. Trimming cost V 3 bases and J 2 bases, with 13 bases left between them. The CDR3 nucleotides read TGCGCCAGCAGCCAGGAAGGACGGGCTAACACTGAAGCTTTCTTT. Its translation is CASSQEGRANTEAFF.

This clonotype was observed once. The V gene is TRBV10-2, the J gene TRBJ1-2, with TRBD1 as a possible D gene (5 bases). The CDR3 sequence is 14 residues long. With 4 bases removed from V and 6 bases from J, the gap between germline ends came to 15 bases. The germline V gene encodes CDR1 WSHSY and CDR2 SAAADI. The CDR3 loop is CASSGPKGRDGYTF. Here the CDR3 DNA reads TGCGCCAGCAGTGGACCTAAGGGGAGGGATGGCTACACCTTC.

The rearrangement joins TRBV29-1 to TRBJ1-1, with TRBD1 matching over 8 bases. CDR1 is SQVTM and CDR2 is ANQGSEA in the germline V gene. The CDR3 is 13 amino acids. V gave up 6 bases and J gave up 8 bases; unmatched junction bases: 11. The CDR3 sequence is CSVTKNRDREAFF. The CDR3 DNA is TGCAGCGTCACAAAAAACCGGGACAGGGAAGCTTTCTTT.

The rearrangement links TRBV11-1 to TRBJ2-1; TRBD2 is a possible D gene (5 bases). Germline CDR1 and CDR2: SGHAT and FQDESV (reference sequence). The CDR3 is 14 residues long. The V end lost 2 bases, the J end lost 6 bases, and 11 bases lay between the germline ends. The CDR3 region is CASSLRPGSNEQFF. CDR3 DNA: TGTGCCAGCAGCTTAAGACCGGGAAGCAATGAGCAGTTCTTC.

This CDR3 is CASMTGGSGNTIYF. In DNA, the CDR3 is TGCGCCAGCATGACGGGTGGCTCTGGAAACACCATATATTTT. The chain carries TRBV5-1 and TRBJ1-3, with D unresolved. Germline V gene sequence: CDR1 SGHRS, CDR2 YFSETQ. Trimming took off 6 bases at V and 0 bases at J, with 10 bases between the two ends. The CDR3 spans 14 residues.

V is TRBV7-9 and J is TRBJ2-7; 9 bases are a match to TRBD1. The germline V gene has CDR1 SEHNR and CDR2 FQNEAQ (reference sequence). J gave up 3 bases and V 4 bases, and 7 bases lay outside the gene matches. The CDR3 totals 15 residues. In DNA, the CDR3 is TGTGCCAGCAGCTCCATCGGGACAGGGCGCTACGAGCAGTACTTC. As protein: CASSSIGTGRYEQYF.

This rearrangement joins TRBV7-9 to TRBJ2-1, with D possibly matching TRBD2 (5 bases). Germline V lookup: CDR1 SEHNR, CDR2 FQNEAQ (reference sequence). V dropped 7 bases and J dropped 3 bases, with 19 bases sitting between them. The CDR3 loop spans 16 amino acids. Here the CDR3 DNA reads TGTGCCAGCACCGAGTCTCAGCGGTCCTACTACAATGAGCAGTTCTTC. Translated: CASTESQRSYYNEQFF.

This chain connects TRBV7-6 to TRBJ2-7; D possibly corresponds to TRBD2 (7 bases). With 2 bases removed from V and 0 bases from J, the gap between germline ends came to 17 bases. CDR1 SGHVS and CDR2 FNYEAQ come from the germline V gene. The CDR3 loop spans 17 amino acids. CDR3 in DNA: TGTGCCAGCAGCTTAAGCCCGGGGGGCCCCCGCTCCTACGAGCAGTACTTC. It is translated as CASSLSPGGPRSYEQYF.

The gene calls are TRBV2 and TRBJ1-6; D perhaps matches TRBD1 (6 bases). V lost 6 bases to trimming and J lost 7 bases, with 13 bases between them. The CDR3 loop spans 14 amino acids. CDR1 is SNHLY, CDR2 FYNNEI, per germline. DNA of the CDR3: TGTGCCAGCAGCGAACAGGGCGGGAATTCACCCCTCCACTTT. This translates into CASSEQGGNSPLHF.

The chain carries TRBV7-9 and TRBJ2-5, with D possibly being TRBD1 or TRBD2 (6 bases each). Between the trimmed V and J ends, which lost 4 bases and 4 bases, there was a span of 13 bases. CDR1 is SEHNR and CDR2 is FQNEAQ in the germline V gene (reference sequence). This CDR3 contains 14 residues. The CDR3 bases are TGTGCCAGCAGCTCGACGGAGGGGGGAGAGACCCAGTACTTC. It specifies CASSSTEGGETQYF.

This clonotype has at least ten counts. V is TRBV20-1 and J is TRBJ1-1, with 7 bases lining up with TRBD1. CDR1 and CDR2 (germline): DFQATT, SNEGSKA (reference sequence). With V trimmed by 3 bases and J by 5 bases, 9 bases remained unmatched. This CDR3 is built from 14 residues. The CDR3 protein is CSARSDRIATEAFF. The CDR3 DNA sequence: TGCAGTGCTAGGTCGGACAGGATCGCAACTGAAGCTTTCTTT.

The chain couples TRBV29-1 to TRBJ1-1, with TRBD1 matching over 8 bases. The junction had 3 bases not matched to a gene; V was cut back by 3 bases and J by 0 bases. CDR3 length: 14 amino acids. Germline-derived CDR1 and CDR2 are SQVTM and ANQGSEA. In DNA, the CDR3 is TGCAGCGTTGATGCGGGACAGGTGAACACTGAAGCTTTCTTT. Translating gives CSVDAGQVNTEAFF.

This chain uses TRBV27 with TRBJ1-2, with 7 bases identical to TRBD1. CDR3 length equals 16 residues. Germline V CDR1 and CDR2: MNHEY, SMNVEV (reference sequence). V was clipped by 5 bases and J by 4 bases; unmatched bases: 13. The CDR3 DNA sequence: TGTGCCAGCAGTCTCTTTCGCGGACAGGCGATCTATGGCTACACCTTC. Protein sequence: CASSLFRGQAIYGYTF.

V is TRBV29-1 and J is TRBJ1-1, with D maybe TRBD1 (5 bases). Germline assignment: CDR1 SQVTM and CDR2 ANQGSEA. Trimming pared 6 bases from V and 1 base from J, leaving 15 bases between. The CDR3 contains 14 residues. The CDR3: CSVTLSTANTEAFF. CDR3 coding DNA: TGCAGCGTAACACTTTCGACAGCGAACACTGAAGCTTTCTTT.

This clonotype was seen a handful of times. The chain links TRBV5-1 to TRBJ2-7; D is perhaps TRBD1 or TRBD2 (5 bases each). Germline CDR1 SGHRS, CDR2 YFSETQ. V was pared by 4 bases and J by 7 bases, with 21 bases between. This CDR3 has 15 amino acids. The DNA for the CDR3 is TGCGCCAGCAGCCTATCCGGGACCAACTTAGAAGAGCAGTACTTC. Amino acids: CASSLSGTNLEEQYF.

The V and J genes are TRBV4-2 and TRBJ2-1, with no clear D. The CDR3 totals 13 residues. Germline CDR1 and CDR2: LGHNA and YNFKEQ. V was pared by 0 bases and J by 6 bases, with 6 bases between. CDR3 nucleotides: TGTGCCAGCAGCCAAGATCCAAGCAATGAGCAGTTCTTC. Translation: CASSQDPSNEQFF.

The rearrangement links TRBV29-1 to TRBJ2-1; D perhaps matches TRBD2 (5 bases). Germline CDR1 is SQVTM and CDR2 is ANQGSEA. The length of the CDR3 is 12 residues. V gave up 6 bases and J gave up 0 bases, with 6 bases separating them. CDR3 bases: TGCAGCGTCCGGGGCTCCTACAATGAGCAGTTCTTC. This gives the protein CSVRGSYNEQFF.

CDR3 DNA: TGTGCCACCTCGGGACAGGCGGAGACTGACGAGCAGTACTTC. Its translation: CATSGQAETDEQYF. The rearrangement joins TRBV19 to TRBJ2-7, with TRBD1 matching 8 bases. Unmatched junction bases numbered 13, after V lost 10 bases and J lost 5 bases. The CDR3 has 14 residues. Germline values: CDR1 LNHDA, CDR2 SQIVND (reference sequence).

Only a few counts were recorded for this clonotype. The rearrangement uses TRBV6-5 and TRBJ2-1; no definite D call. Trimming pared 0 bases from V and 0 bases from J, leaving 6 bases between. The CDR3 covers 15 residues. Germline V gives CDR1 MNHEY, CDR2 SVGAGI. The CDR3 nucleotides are TGTGCCAGCAGTTACTCGACGATCTCCTACAATGAGCAGTTCTTC. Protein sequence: CASSYSTISYNEQFF.

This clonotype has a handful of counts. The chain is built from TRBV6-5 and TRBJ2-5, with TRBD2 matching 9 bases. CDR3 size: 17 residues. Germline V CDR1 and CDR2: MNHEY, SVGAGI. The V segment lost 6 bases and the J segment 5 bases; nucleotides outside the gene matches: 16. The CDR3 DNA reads TGTGCCAGCAGCTCTATAGGACTAGCGCTTTCGGGGGAGACCCAGTACTTC. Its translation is CASSSIGLALSGETQYF.

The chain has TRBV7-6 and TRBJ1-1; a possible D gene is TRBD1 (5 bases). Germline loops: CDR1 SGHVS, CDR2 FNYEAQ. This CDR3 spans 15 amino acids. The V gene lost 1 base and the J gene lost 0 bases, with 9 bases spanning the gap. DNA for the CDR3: TGTGCCAGCAGCTTAGAGGGGCGGATGAACACTGAAGCTTTCTTT. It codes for CASSLEGRMNTEAFF.

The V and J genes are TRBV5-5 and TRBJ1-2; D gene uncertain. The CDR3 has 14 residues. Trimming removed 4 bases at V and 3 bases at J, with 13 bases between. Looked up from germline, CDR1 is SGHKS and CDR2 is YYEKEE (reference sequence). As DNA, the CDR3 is TGTGCCAGCAGCGGGGTAGGGCTCGACTATGGCTACACCTTC. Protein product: CASSGVGLDYGYTF.